This T cell receptor (beta chain) was recovered during a study of beta chain features in type 1 diabetes. Study summary: The samples had around 100 million sorted cells examined in all.

The germline V gene encodes CDR1 SGHTA and CDR2 FQGNSA. The CDR3 extends over 17 amino acids. The V end was cut by 1 base, the J end by 8 bases, with 18 bases between. The authors reverse transcribed all of the isolated RNA, so sequencing captured expressed TCRB transcripts. Generated by immunoSEQ multiplex PCR, the TCRdb table keeps only in-frame clones and is missing some. Of some 130,000 clones in the sample, about 10% were seen once. Findings and limits, study-wide: Among patients with Type 1 diabetes, TCRB CDR3s were moderately but significantly shorter in every one of the four CD4+ subsets. Healthy donors had naive, central memory and Treg TCRB repertoires that appeared less similar than those seen among patients. Lower insertion and higher deletion counts appeared at VDJ junctions in type 1 diabetes patients.

There was one heparinised blood draw per donor, averaging about 110 mL. This clone came up a few times. Its antigen is unidentified. The source material was central memory CD4+ T cells from blood. The TCR comes from a man in his thirties or forties with type 1 diabetes. This chain connects TRBV7-2 to TRBJ1-6; D possibly corresponds to TRBD1 (5 bases). The CDR3 bases are TGTGCCAGCAGCTTAGATGGCATAGGGGCAGGTTATTCACCCCTCCACTTT. This translates into CASSLDGIGAGYSPLHF.